These 31 T cell receptor beta chains came from one sample sequenced in a study of regulatory dendritic cells for organ transplantation. The repertoire was sequenced with immunoSEQ multiplex PCR; TCRdb's copy has only in-frame clones and lacks some. The sample shows under 40,000 clones, approximately 90% of them seen only once. The sequencing sample was made of naive CD8+ T cells from blood. Described subset: CD45RA+ naive T cells. These receptors originate from a human donor in good health.

This clone was seen a handful of times. The chain uses TRBV7-9 and TRBJ1-1; D gene unclear. The CDR3 is 13 residues long. The germline CDR1 and CDR2 sequences are SEHNR and FQNEAQ (reference sequence). Trimming stripped 7 bases from V and 3 bases from J, with 12 bases between. This CDR3 reads CASMTPRHTEAFF. For the CDR3, the DNA is TGTGCCAGCATGACCCCGCGTCACACTGAAGCTTTCTTT.

This chain links TRBV9 with TRBJ2-3; D ambiguous. The CDR3 has 14 amino acids. The germline gives CDR1 SGDLS, CDR2 YYNGEE. The V end was cut by 0 bases, the J end by 2 bases, with 7 bases between. The CDR3 nucleotides read TGTGCCAGCAGCGTAGAGGGCGCCACAGATACGCAGTATTTT. This encodes CASSVEGATDTQYF.

The gene calls are TRBV4-3 and TRBJ1-5; D perhaps matches TRBD1 (5 bases). The CDR3 has 19 amino acids. Germline V gene sequence: CDR1 LGHNA, CDR2 YSLEER. V gave up 1 base and J gave up 2 bases, with 21 bases separating them. The CDR3 loop is CASSQVFPIDGGGNQPQHF. Here the CDR3 DNA reads TGCGCCAGCAGCCAAGTCTTTCCTATCGACGGGGGAGGCAATCAGCCCCAGCATTTT.

Only a few counts were recorded for this clone. The chain has TRBV23-1 and TRBJ2-5; no clear D gene. TRBV23-1 carries the ORF label, with uncertain function. V was cut by 11 bases and J by 5 bases, with 18 bases left in between. This CDR3 is built from 13 residues. Here the CDR3 reads CAVLLQSQETQYF. The CDR3 DNA sequence: TGCGCCGTCCTACTCCAGAGTCAGGAGACCCAGTACTTC.

CDR3 sequence: CASSASVNTGELFF. The CDR3 DNA is TGTGCCAGCAGCGCTAGCGTGAACACCGGGGAGCTGTTTTTT. The chain joins TRBV6-6 to TRBJ2-2, with a weak D call TRBD2 (6 bases). CDR1 is MNHNY, CDR2 SVGAGI, per germline (reference sequence). The germline V and J ends were trimmed by 6 bases and 1 base, with 9 bases remaining between them. The CDR3 totals 14 residues.

V is TRBV5-1 and J is TRBJ2-3; 16 bases are a match to TRBD2. J gave up 0 bases and V 4 bases, and 8 bases lay outside the gene matches. This CDR3 is built from 19 residues. The germline V gene has CDR1 SGHRS and CDR2 YFSETQ. The CDR3 region has the DNA TGCGCCAGCAGCAAGGGGACTAGCGGGGGGGCATGTAGCACAGATACGCAGTATTTT. It is translated as CASSKGTSGGACSTDTQYF.

The V call is TRBV29-1, the J call TRBJ1-1; perhaps TRBD1 as D (5 bases). The ends were cut back, 7 bases at V and 6 bases at J, with 15 bases in the middle. This CDR3 comprises 12 residues. Germline-derived CDR1 and CDR2 are SQVTM and ANQGSEA. CDR3 nucleotide sequence: TGCAGCGGCCGCAGGGAACAAGCTGAAGCTTTCTTT. It codes for CSGRREQAEAFF.

The chain is built from TRBV4-1 and TRBJ2-7, with D possibly TRBD2 on 6 matching bases. CDR1 is MGHRA, CDR2 YSYEKL, per germline. The V end was cut by 2 bases, the J end by 7 bases, with 18 bases between. The CDR3 consists of 15 residues. For the CDR3, the DNA is TGCGCCAGCAGCCAATCCCGGCGACTAGTAGAAGAGCAGTACTTC. This encodes CASSQSRRLVEEQYF.

This clone has a handful of counts. J is TRBJ1-1 and V is TRBV5-6, with no clear D. The germline V gene encodes CDR1 SGHDT and CDR2 YYEEEE. V lost 2 bases and J 1 base, leaving 6 bases between the germline ends. There are 13 residues in the CDR3. CDR3 in DNA: TGTGCCAGCAGCTTTATGGGGAACACTGAAGCTTTCTTT. This codes for CASSFMGNTEAFF.

This clone has a single count. J is TRBJ2-7 and V is TRBV19; D gene ambiguous. This CDR3 has 13 amino acids. Trimming took off 3 bases at V and 2 bases at J, with 8 bases between the two ends. The germline CDR1 and CDR2 sequences are LNHDA and SQIVND (reference sequence). The CDR3 nucleotides read TGTGCCAGTAGTATCCTCCTCACCTACGAGCAGTACTTC. The encoded protein is CASSILLTYEQYF.

The J gene is TRBJ2-1, the V gene TRBV19, with 14 bases aligning to TRBD2. The CDR3 runs to 17 residues. Trimming removed 7 bases from V and 9 bases from J; junction bases left unmatched: 14. The germline V gene encodes CDR1 LNHDA and CDR2 SQIVND (reference sequence). In nucleotides, the CDR3 is TGTGCCAGTATTAAATCCGGGACTAGCGGGAGTCGTGCTGAGCAGTTCTTC. Its translation is CASIKSGTSGSRAEQFF.

The chain employs TRBV28 and TRBJ2-3, with TRBD2 matching 15 bases. The germline V gene encodes CDR1 MDHEN and CDR2 SYDVKM. The CDR3 runs to 21 residues. V gave up 2 bases and J gave up 2 bases; unmatched junction bases: 14. In DNA form, the CDR3 reads TGTGCCAGCAGTTTACCGCCTAACATCGGACTAGCGGGGGGGACCACAGATACGCAGTATTTT. Translation: CASSLPPNIGLAGGTTDTQYF.

This rearrangement joins TRBV29-1 to TRBJ2-6, with 11 bases matching TRBD2. The CDR3 contains 18 residues. CDR1 and CDR2 (germline): SQVTM, ANQGSEA. V shed 0 bases, J shed 0 bases, and the junction held 4 bases outside the gene matches. The CDR3: CSVEERLAGSSGANVLTF. The CDR3 bases are TGCAGCGTTGAAGAGCGACTAGCGGGGAGCTCTGGGGCCAACGTCCTGACTTTC.

This clone was counted once. The rearrangement links TRBV7-9 to TRBJ2-1, with D uncertain. The germline V gene encodes CDR1 SEHNR and CDR2 FQNEAQ (reference sequence). The ends were cut back, 5 bases at V and 0 bases at J, with 8 bases in the middle. The CDR3 is made up of 14 amino acids. The CDR3 loop is CASSPQNSYNEQFF. The CDR3 nucleotides are TGTGCCAGCAGCCCCCAGAACTCCTACAATGAGCAGTTCTTC.

The chain is built from TRBV29-1 and TRBJ2-1, with 12 bases identical to TRBD2. V dropped 6 bases and J dropped 2; count of bases not matched to a gene: 11. The CDR3 is 17 residues long. Germline V lookup: CDR1 SQVTM, CDR2 ANQGSEA. The CDR3: CSVLGLAGGPTYNEQFF. CDR3 bases: TGCAGCGTACTCGGGCTAGCGGGAGGGCCCACCTACAATGAGCAGTTCTTC.

This chain connects TRBV4-3 to TRBJ1-2, with 8 bases fitting TRBD1. Trimming removed 2 bases from V and 6 bases from J; junction bases left unmatched: 8. This CDR3 region has 15 residues. Germline CDR1 and CDR2: LGHNA and YSLEER. This chain's CDR3 is CASSQKTGQGNGYTF. CDR3 sequence (DNA): TGCGCCAGCAGCCAAAAAACCGGACAGGGAAATGGCTACACCTTC.

J is TRBJ2-6 and V is TRBV11-2, with D hard to call. Between the trimmed V and J ends, which lost 3 bases and 2 bases, there was a span of 5 bases. The CDR3 is 14 residues long. Germline CDR1 SGHAT, CDR2 FQNNGV. CDR3 protein: CASSLWAGANVLTF. The CDR3 DNA is TGTGCCAGCAGCTTGTGGGCTGGGGCCAACGTCCTGACTTTC.

This clone was counted between two and nine times. The V call is TRBV11-2, the J call TRBJ1-1; D not certain. Per germline, CDR1 SGHAT and CDR2 FQNNGV. The CDR3 is 14 residues long. Trimming removed 5 bases at V and 9 bases at J, with 19 bases between. CDR3 coding DNA: TGTGCCAGCAGCCCCAGCTCGGCGGTTGGACAAGCTTTCTTT. Encoded protein: CASSPSSAVGQAFF.

As DNA, the CDR3 is TGCAGTCTAGACGAGCAGTACTTC. This sequence encodes CSLDEQYF. The chain carries TRBV20-1 and TRBJ2-7; D not resolved. The germline CDR1 and CDR2 sequences are DFQATT and SNEGSKA (reference sequence). V dropped 8 bases and J dropped 5 bases, with 4 bases sitting between them. This CDR3 spans 8 amino acids.

The chain employs TRBV28 and TRBJ2-1, with 7 bases identical to TRBD2. Germline assignment: CDR1 MDHEN and CDR2 SYDVKM. This CDR3 comprises 13 residues. V lost 6 bases to trimming and J lost 10 bases; unmatched junction nucleotides: 9. CDR3 in DNA: TGTGCCAGCAGCCCCCTCTCCGGGGGGGAGCAGTTCTTC. Protein: CASSPLSGGEQFF.

This sequence joins TRBV7-8 and TRBJ2-2; 7 bases align to TRBD2. Looked up from germline, CDR1 is SGHVS and CDR2 is FQNEAQ. The CDR3 loop spans 17 amino acids. V shed 3 bases, J shed 2 bases, and the junction held 9 bases outside the gene matches. This CDR3 reads CASSLNPGRPNTGELFF. CDR3 DNA sequence: TGTGCCAGCAGCTTGAACCCCGGGAGGCCTAACACCGGGGAGCTGTTTTTT.

The rearrangement uses TRBV19 and TRBJ2-3; D perhaps matches TRBD2 (6 bases). Per the germline V gene, CDR1 is LNHDA and CDR2 is SQIVND (reference sequence). Trimming cost V 3 bases and J 4 bases, with 11 bases left between them. The CDR3 length is 14 residues. As DNA, the CDR3 is TGTGCCAGTAGTATTGAACGGAGGGCAGATACGCAGTATTTT. Amino acid sequence: CASSIERRADTQYF.

The CDR3 loop is CASSQVWGAQRLDSNQPQHF. CDR3 nucleotides: TGCGCCAGCAGCCAAGTTTGGGGGGCCCAACGCCTCGATAGCAATCAGCCCCAGCATTTT. This chain connects TRBV4-3 to TRBJ1-5, with D perhaps matching TRBD1 (6 bases). Germline CDR1 LGHNA, CDR2 YSLEER. Trimming took 1 base from V and 0 from J, leaving 22 bases between them. This CDR3 contains 20 residues.

This clone was observed a single time. DNA for the CDR3: TGTGCCTCGCACAGGAATAGCTCCTACGAGCAGTACTTC. This gives the protein CASHRNSSYEQYF. The chain couples TRBV10-3 to TRBJ2-7; D is possibly TRBD1 (5 bases). V was pared by 11 bases and J by 0 bases, with 14 bases between. CDR1 ENHRY and CDR2 SYGVKD come from the germline V gene. This CDR3 is 13 amino acids long.

The rearrangement links TRBV4-3 to TRBJ2-5; unclear D gene. Deletions cut 1 base from V and 1 base from J, with 4 bases between. This CDR3 region has 13 residues. The V gene's germline CDR1 is LGHNA and CDR2 YSLEER. CDR3 sequence: CASSQGSQETQYF. The CDR3 DNA follows: TGCGCCAGCAGCCAAGGCTCCCAAGAGACCCAGTACTTC.

The chain has TRBV7-9 and TRBJ1-4, with 10 bases fitting TRBD1. V dropped 5 bases and J dropped 7; count of bases not matched to a gene: 4. The CDR3 consists of 14 residues. Per germline, CDR1 SEHNR and CDR2 FQNEAQ (reference sequence). CDR3 in amino acids: CASSVGQGTEKLFF. CDR3 nucleotides: TGTGCCAGCAGCGTGGGACAGGGGACTGAAAAACTGTTTTTT.

This clone was recorded once. The chain uses TRBV7-9 and TRBJ2-5; 8 bases match TRBD2. The V and J ends lost 4 bases and 8 bases, in that order; junction bases with no gene match: 15. The CDR3 has 16 amino acids. Germline CDR1 is SEHNR and CDR2 is FQNEAQ (reference sequence). The DNA of the CDR3 is TGTGCCAGCAGCTCAAGTAGCGGGGTCGTAGGGCTAACCCAGTACTTC. Translated, it gives CASSSSSGVVGLTQYF.

This chain connects TRBV7-2 to TRBJ2-1; 7 nucleotides line up with TRBD2. The V gene end was trimmed by 5 bases and the J gene end by 10 bases; junction bases not matched to a gene: 5. The CDR3 contains 12 residues. CDR1 is SGHTA, CDR2 FQGNSA, per germline. Written as DNA, the CDR3 is TGTGCCAGCAGCCCAGCGGGGCTCGAGCAGTTCTTC. This sequence encodes CASSPAGLEQFF. The full variable domain, rest sourced from reference TRBV7-2 and TRBJ2-1, is GAGVSQSPSNKVTEKGKDVELRCDPISGHTALYWYRQSLGQGLEFLIYFQGNSAPDKSGLPSDRFSAERTGGSVSTLTIQRTQQEDSAVYLCASSPAGLEQFFGPGTRLTVL.

The rearrangement joins TRBV6-1 to TRBJ1-5; D unclear. The CDR3 runs 12 residues. Germline lookup yields CDR1 MNHNS and CDR2 SASEGT. Trimming removed 8 bases at V and 2 bases at J, with 7 bases between. The CDR3 sequence: CASSIGNQPQHF. DNA for the CDR3: TGTGCCAGCTCTATTGGCAATCAGCCCCAGCATTTT.

The chain employs TRBV18 and TRBJ2-1; 7 nucleotides agree with TRBD2. CDR1 and CDR2 from the germline V gene are KGHSH and LQKENI. The CDR3 contains 16 residues. V shed 0 bases and J 4 bases; nucleotides not matched to a gene: 6. CDR3 sequence (DNA): TGTGCCAGCTCACCACCCGGCGGGGGAGATTACAATGAGCAGTTCTTC. Amino acid sequence: CASSPPGGGDYNEQFF.

This clone was counted a single time. The chain is built from TRBV27 and TRBJ2-2; D is possibly TRBD1 or TRBD2 (6 bases each). CDR3 length: 17 amino acids. V dropped 5 bases and J dropped 5 bases, with 21 bases sitting between them. Germline values: CDR1 MNHEY, CDR2 SMNVEV (reference sequence). The CDR3 nucleotides are TGTGCCAGCAGTAGCGTAGGGGGGTTATTGGTTACCGGGGAGCTGTTTTTT. Translated: CASSSVGGLLVTGELFF.